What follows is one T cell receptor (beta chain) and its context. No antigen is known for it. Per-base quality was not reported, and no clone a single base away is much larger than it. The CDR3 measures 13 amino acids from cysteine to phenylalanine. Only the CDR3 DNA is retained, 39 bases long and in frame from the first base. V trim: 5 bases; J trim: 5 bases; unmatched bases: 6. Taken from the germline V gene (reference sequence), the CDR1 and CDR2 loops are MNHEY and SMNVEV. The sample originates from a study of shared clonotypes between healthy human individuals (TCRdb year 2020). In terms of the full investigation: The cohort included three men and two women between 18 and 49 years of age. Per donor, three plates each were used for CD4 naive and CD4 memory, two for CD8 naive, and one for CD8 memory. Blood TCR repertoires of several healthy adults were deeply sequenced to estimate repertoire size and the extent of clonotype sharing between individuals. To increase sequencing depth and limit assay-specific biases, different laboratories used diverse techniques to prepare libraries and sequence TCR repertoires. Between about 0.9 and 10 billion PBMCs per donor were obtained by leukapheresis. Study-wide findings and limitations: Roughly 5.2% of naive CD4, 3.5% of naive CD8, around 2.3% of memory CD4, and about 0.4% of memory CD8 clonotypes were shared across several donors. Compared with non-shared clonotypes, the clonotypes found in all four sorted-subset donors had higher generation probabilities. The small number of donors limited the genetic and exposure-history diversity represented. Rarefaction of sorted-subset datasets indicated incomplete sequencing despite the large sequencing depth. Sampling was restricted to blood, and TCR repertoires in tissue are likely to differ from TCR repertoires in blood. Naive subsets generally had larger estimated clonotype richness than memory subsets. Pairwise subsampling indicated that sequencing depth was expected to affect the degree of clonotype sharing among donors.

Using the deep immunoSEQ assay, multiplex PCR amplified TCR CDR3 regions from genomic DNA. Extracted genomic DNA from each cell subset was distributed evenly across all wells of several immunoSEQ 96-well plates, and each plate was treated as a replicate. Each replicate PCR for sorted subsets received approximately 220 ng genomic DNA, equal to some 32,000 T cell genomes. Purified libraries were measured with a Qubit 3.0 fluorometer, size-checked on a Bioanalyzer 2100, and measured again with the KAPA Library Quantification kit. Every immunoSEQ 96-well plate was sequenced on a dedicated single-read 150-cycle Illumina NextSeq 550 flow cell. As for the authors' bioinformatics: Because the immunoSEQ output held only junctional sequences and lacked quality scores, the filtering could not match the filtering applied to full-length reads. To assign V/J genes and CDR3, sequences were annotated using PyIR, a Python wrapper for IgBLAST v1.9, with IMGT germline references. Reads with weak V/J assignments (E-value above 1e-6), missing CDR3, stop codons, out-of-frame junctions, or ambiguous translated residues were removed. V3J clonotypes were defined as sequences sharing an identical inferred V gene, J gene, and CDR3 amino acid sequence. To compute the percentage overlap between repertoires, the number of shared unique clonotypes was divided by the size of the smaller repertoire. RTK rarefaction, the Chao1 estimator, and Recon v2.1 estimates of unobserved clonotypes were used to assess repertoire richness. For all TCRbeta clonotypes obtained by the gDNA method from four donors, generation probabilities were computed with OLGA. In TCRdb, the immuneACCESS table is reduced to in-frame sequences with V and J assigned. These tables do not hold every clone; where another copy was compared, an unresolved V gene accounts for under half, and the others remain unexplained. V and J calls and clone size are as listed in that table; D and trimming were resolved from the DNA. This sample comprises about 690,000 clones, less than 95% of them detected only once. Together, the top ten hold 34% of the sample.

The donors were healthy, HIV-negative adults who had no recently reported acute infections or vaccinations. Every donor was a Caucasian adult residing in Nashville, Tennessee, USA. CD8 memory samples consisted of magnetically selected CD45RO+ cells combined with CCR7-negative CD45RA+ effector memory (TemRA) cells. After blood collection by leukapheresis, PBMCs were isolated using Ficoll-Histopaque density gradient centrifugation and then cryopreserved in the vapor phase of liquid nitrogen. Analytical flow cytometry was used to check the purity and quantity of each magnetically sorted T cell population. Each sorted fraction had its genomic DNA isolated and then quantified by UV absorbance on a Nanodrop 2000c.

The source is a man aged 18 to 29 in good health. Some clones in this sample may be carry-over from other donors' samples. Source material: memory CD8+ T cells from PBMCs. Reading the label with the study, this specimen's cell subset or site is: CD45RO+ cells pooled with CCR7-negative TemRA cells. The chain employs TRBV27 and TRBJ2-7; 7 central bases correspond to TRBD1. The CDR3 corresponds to CASSLLQGNEQYF. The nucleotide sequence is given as TGTGCCAGCAGTCTACTACAGGGGAACGAGCAGTACTTC.